This T cell receptor (beta chain) was recorded in a study of blood T cell repertoires in COVID-19. This clone appeared once. Germline loops: CDR1 SGHNT, CDR2 YYREEE (reference sequence). Trimming took 3 bases from V and 0 from J; bases not matched to a gene: 7. The CDR3 length is 18 residues. Everyone who took part was roughly 18 to 100 years old, and they came from 24 US areas. Allocation to cohorts depended on clinical history reported by the participants. Profiled with immunoSEQ multiplex PCR; TCRdb holds only in-frame clones, not every one. The data show 130,000 to 150,000 clones, with 80% to 85% seen just once and roughly 5.7% held by the top ten.

The rearrangement joins TRBV5-4 to TRBJ2-6, with 9 positions matching TRBD1. The TCR comes from a woman aged 45-60 years who had been exposed to COVID-19. The specimen sequenced was PBMCs or T cells enriched from blood (not recorded which). The CDR3 DNA follows: TGTGCCAGCAGCTCGCCGGGACAGGGAATCTCTGGGGCCAACGTCCTGACTTTC. Its translation: CASSSPGQGISGANVLTF.